These 5 T cell receptor beta chains originate from one sample sequenced in a study of blood T cell repertoires in COVID-19. Assay: immunoSEQ multiplex PCR; the TCRdb copy retains only in-frame clones and omits some. This repertoire shows nearly 100,000 clones, roughly 83% found once; its top ten account for approximately 15%. The sequenced sample consisted of peripheral blood. The origin of the receptors is a woman aged 55-70 years with acute or convalescent COVID-19.

The V call is TRBV4-2, the J call TRBJ1-4, with D unresolved. CDR1 and CDR2 (germline): LGHNA, YNFKEQ. Trimming removed 0 bases at V and 7 bases at J, with 21 bases between. This CDR3 contains 18 residues. CDR3 protein: CASSQDHPSQVSGEKLFF. DNA of the CDR3: TGTGCCAGCAGCCAAGATCATCCCTCTCAGGTCTCTGGTGAAAAACTGTTTTTT.

V usage is TRBV27 and J usage is TRBJ1-4, with D uncertain. This CDR3 contains 15 residues. In germline, CDR1 is MNHEY, CDR2 SMNVEV (reference sequence). V lost 4 bases and J 0 bases, leaving 9 bases between the germline ends. The CDR3 DNA reads as TGTGCCAGCAGTTCCTCGGGGTCAACTAATGAAAAACTGTTTTTT. It codes for CASSSSGSTNEKLFF.

J is TRBJ1-1 and V is TRBV7-3; a weak D match, TRBD1 (5 bases). Germline V gene data show CDR1 as SGHTA and CDR2 as FQGTGA. The CDR3 runs 14 residues. With 5 bases removed from V and 6 bases from J, the gap between germline ends came to 16 bases. The CDR3 region has the DNA TGTGCCAGCAGCCCCCAGGCGGGGACCCCTGAAGCTTTCTTT. It is translated as CASSPQAGTPEAFF.

The chain uses TRBV7-2 and TRBJ1-6; 7 bases fit TRBD1. Trimming took 4 bases from V and 9 from J; bases not matched to a gene: 9. CDR1 SGHTA and CDR2 FQGNSA come from the germline V gene. This CDR3 is built from 15 residues. The CDR3 DNA follows: TGTGCCAGCAGCTCCGAAACAGGGGTGGGTTCACCCCTCCACTTT. This encodes CASSSETGVGSPLHF.

The V and J genes are TRBV5-1 and TRBJ1-3; D unresolved. CDR1 and CDR2 (germline): SGHRS, YFSETQ. V gave up 0 bases and J gave up 0 bases, with 10 bases separating them. The CDR3 spans 16 residues. The CDR3 loop reads CASSLEAENSGNTIYF. The CDR3 region has the DNA TGCGCCAGCAGCTTGGAAGCGGAGAACTCTGGAAACACCATATATTTT. The full variable domain, rest sourced from reference TRBV5-1 and TRBJ1-3, is KAGVTQTPRYLIKTRGQQVTLSCSPISGHRSVSWYQQTPGQGLQFLFEYFSETQRNKGNFPGRFSGRQFSNSRSEMNVSTLELGDSALYLCASSLEAENSGNTIYFGEGSWLTVV.